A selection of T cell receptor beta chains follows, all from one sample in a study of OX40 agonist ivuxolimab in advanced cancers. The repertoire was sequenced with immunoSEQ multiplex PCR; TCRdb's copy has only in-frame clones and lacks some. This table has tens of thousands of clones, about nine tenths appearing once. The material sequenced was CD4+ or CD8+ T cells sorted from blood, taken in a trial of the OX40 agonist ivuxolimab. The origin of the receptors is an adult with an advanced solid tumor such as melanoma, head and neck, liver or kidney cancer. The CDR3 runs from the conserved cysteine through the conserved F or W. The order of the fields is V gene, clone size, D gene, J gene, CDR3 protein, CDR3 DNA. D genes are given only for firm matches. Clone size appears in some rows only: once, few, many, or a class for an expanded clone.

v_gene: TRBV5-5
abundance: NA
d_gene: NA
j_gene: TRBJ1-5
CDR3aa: CASSQYTPSSNQPQHF
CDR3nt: TGTGCCAGCAGCCAGTATACACCGTCTAGCAATCAGCCCCAGCATTTT

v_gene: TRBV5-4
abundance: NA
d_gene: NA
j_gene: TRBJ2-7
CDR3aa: CASSLNTKPYEQYF
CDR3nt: TGTGCCAGCAGCTTAAACACAAAACCCTACGAGCAGTACTTC

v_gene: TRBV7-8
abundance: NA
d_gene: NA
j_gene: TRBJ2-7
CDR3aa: CASSGVGEYEQYF
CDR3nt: TGTGCCAGCAGCGGCGTGGGGGAGTACGAGCAGTACTTC

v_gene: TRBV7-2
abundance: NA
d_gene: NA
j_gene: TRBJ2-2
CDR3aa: CASSPRTSTGELFF
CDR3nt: TGTGCCAGCAGCCCCCGGACTTCAACCGGGGAGCTGTTTTTT

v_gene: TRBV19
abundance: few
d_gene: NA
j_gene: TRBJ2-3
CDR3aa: CASSQGTEGSDTQYF
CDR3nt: TGTGCCAGTAGTCAAGGGACCGAGGGATCAGATACGCAGTATTTT

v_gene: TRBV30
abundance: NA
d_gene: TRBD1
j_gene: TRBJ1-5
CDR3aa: CAWSLQGDQPQHF
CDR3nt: TGTGCCTGGAGTCTACAGGGGGATCAGCCCCAGCATTTT

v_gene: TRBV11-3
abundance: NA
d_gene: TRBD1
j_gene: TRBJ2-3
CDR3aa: CASSARDRGTDTQYF
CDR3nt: TGTGCCAGCAGCGCCCGGGACAGGGGCACAGATACGCAGTATTTT

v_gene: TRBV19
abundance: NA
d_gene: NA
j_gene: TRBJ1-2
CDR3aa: CASSMTGTNYGYTF
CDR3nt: TGTGCCAGTAGTATGACGGGGACGAATTATGGCTACACCTTC

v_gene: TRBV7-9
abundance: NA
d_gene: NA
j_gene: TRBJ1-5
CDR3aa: CASSSDRSNQPQHF
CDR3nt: TGTGCCAGCAGCTCGGACCGTAGCAATCAGCCCCAGCATTTT

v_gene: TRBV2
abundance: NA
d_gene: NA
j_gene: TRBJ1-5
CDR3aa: CASSESSYQPQHF
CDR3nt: TGTGCCAGCAGTGAATCTAGTTATCAGCCCCAGCATTTT

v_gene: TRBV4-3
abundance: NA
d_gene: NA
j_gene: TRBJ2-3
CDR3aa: CASSRGPRTPLIDTQYF
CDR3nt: TGCGCCAGCAGCCGGGGCCCCCGGACACCACTTATCGATACGCAGTATTTT

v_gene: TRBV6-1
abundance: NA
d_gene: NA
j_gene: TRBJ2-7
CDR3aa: CASTGLYEQYF
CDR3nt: TGTGCCAGCACGGGTCTCTACGAGCAGTACTTC

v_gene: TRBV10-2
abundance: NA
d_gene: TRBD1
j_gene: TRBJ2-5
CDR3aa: CASSQGARETQYF
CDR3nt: TGCGCCAGCAGTCAGGGGGCCAGAGAGACCCAGTACTTC

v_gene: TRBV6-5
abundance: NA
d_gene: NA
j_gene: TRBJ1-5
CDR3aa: CASSYNDNQPQHF
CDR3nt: TGTGCCAGCAGTTACAACGATAATCAGCCCCAGCATTTT

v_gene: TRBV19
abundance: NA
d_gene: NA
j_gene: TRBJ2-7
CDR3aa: CASRLDGTYEQYF
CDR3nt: TGTGCCAGTAGACTGGACGGGACCTACGAGCAGTACTTC

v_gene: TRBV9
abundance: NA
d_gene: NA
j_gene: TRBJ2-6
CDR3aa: CASSQTQFTGSLSGANVLTF
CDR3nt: TGTGCCAGCAGCCAAACCCAATTTACGGGGTCCCTCTCTGGGGCCAACGTCCTGACTTTC

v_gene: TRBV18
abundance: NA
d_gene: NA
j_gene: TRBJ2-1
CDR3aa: CASSPGNEQFF
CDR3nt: TGTGCCAGCTCCCCGGGGAATGAGCAGTTCTTC

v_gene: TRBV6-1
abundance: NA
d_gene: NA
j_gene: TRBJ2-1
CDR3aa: CASIYETYNEQFF
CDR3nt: TGTGCCAGCATTTACGAAACCTACAATGAGCAGTTCTTC

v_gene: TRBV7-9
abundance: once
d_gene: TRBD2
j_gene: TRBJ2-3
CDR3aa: CASSLGLAASTDTQYF
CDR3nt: TGTGCCAGCAGCTTAGGACTAGCGGCTAGCACAGATACGCAGTATTTT

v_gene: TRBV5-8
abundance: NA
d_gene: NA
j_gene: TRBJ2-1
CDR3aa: CASSLWDMQFF
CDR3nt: TGTGCCAGCAGCCTGTGGGACATGCAGTTCTTC

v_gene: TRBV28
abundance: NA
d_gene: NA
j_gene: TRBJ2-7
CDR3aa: CASSLGLLGEQYF
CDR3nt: TGTGCCAGCAGCCTAGGCCTTTTGGGCGAGCAGTACTTC

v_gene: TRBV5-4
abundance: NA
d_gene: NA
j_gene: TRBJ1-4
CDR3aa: CASSLGQPTNEKLFF
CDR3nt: TGTGCCAGCAGCTTGGGACAGCCCACTAATGAAAAACTGTTTTTT

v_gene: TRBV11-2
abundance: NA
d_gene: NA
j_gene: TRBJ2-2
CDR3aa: CASSPRVSGSTGELFF
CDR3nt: TGTGCCAGCAGCCCCCGGGTTTCGGGGTCCACCGGGGAGCTGTTTTTT

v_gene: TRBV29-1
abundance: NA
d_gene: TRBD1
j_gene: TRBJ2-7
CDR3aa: CSVEGQGAEEQYF
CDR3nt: TGCAGCGTTGAGGGACAGGGGGCGGAAGAGCAGTACTTC

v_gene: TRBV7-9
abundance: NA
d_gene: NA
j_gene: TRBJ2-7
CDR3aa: CASSSPTTSYEQYF
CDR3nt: TGTGCCAGCAGCTCCCCGACTACCTCCTACGAGCAGTACTTC

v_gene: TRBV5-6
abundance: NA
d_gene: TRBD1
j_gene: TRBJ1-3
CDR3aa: CASSSRTGESGNTIYF
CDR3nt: TGTGCCAGCAGCTCTAGGACAGGGGAGTCTGGAAACACCATATATTTT

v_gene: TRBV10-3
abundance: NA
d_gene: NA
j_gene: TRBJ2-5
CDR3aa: CAISQDKEPQYF
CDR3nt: TGTGCCATCAGCCAGGACAAAGAGCCCCAGTACTTC

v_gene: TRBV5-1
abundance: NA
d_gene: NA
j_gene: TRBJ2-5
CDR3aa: CATSMGMGQETQYF
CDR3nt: TGCGCCACTTCGATGGGGATGGGCCAAGAGACCCAGTACTTC

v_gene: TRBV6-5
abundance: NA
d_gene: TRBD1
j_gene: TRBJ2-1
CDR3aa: CASSRDRGSYNEQFF
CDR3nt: TGTGCCAGCAGCCGCGACAGGGGCTCCTACAATGAGCAGTTCTTC

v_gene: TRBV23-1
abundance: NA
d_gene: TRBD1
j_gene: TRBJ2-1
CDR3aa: CASSRVHRDSNFWGNYNEQFF
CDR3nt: TGCGCCAGCAGTCGGGTTCATCGGGACAGTAATTTCTGGGGGAATTACAATGAGCAGTTCTTC

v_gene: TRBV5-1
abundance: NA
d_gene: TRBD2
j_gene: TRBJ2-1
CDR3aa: CASSLGLAGVDNEQFF
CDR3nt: TGCGCCAGCAGCTTGGGGCTAGCGGGAGTCGACAATGAGCAGTTCTTC

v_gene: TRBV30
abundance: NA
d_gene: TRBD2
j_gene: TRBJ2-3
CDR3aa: CAMTSGGATDTQYF
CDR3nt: TGTGCCATGACTAGCGGGGGGGCCACAGATACGCAGTATTTT

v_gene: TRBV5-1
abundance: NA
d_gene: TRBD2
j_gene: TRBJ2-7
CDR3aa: CASSLGVSGGAYEQYF
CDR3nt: TGCGCCAGCAGCTTGGGGGTGTCGGGAGGTGCCTACGAGCAGTACTTC

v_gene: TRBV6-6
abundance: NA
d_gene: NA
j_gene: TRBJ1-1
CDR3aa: CAIGRTVNTEAFF
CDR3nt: TGTGCCATCGGGCGGACAGTTAACACTGAAGCTTTCTTT

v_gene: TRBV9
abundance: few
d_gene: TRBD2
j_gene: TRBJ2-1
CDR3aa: CASSVGGGRPSYNEQFF
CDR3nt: TGTGCCAGCAGCGTAGGGGGCGGGAGGCCGTCCTACAATGAGCAGTTCTTC

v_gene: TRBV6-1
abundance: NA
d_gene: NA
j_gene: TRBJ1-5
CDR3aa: CASRTVNQPQHF
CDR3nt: TGTGCCAGCAGGACCGTCAATCAGCCCCAGCATTTT

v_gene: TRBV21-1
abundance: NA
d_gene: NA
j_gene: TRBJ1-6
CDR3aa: CASSKRRTSYNSPLHF
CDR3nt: TGTGCCAGCAGCAAAAGGAGGACCTCCTATAATTCACCCCTCCACTTT

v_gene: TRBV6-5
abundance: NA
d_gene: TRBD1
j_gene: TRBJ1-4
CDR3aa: CASSYGTGNNEKLFF
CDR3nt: TGTGCCAGCAGTTACGGGACAGGAAATAATGAAAAACTGTTTTTT

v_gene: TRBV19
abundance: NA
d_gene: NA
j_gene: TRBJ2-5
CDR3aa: CASRSGGETQYF
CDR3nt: TGTGCCAGTAGGTCAGGGGGGGAGACCCAGTACTTC

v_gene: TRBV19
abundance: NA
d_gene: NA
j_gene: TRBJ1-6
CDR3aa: CASSMLSGKDSPLHF
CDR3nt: TGTGCCAGTAGTATGCTGTCCGGGAAGGATTCACCCCTCCACTTT

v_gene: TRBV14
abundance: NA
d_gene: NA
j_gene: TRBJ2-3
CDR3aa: CASSQDRTGWGTDTQYF
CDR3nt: TGTGCCAGCAGCCAAGACCGTACAGGGTGGGGGACAGATACGCAGTATTTT

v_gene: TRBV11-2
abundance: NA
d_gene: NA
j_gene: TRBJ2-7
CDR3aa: CASSRTQVLTIYSYEQYF
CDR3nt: TGTGCCAGCAGCCGAACCCAGGTTTTAACAATATACTCCTACGAGCAGTACTTC

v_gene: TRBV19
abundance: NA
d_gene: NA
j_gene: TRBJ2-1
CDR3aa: CASSIRQGGDEQFF
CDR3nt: TGTGCCAGTAGTATAAGGCAGGGGGGGGATGAGCAGTTCTTC

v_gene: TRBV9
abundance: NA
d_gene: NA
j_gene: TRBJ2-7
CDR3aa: CASSEGGAYEQYF
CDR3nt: TGTGCCAGCAGCGAGGGGGGAGCCTACGAGCAGTACTTC

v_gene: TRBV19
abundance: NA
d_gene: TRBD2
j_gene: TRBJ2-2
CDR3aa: CASSTLAGVTGELFF
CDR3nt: TGTGCCAGTAGTACACTAGCGGGAGTCACCGGGGAGCTGTTTTTT

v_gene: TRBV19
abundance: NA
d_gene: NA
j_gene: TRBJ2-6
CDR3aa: CASTSPLGTGANVLTF
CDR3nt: TGTGCCAGTACCTCCCCCTTAGGTACTGGGGCCAACGTCCTGACTTTC

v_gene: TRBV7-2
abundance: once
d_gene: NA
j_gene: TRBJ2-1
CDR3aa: CASSLAGDNEQFF
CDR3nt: TGTGCCAGCAGCTTAGCAGGCGACAATGAGCAGTTCTTC